Below are 2 T cell receptor beta chains sequenced from a single sample in a study of cytomegalovirus exposure and HLA in healthy donors. 60 Vbeta and 13 Jbeta primers were used in PCR. The data were produced by immunoSEQ multiplex PCR, yet TCRdb's version contains in-frame clones alone and is incomplete. The sample lists 250,000 to 350,000 clones, 75% to 90% occurring once. The sample comprised PBMCs. The origin of the receptors is a man aged 35 to 55 in good health and CMV-seropositive.

The chain joins TRBV21-1 to TRBJ2-1; the table assigns TRBD2, which was not confirmed against the DNA. TRBV21-1 is an annotated pseudogene. CDR3 length: 19 amino acids. DNA of the CDR3: TGTGCCAGCAGACTATACCCCGGGACTAGCGGGAGGGCCGGAGGTGAGCAGTTCTTC. Its translation: CASRLYPGTSGRAGGEQFF.

This chain's CDR3 is CASGGDTQYF. CDR3 nucleotides: TGTGCCAGCGGGGGAGATACGCAGTATTTT. The genes are TRBV19 and TRBJ2-3; weak D call: TRBD2 (6 bases). V lost 9 bases to trimming and J lost 5 bases, with 6 bases between them. This CDR3 comprises 10 residues. Germline values: CDR1 LNHDA, CDR2 SQIVND (reference sequence).